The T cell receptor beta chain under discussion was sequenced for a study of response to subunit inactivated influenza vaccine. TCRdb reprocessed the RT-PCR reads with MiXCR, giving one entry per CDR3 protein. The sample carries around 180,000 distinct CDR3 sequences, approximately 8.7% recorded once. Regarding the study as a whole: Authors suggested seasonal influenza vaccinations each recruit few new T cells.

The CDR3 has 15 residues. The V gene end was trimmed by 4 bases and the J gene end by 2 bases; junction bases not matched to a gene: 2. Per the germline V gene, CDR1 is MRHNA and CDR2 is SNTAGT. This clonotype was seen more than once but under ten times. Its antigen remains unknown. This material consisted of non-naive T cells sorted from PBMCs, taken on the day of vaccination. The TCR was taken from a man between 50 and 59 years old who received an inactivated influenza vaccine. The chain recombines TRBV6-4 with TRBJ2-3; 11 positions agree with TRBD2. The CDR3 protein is CASSATSGNTDTQYF. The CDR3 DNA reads TGTGCCAGCAGTGCGACTAGCGGGAACACAGATACGCAGTATTTT.